Below, 5 T cell receptor beta chains from the same sample are listed, as sequenced in a study of T cells after yellow fever vaccination (dated by TCRdb to about 2019). The treatment or condition tag for this specimen amounts to: live attenuated yellow fever vaccine strain. Libraries came from 5' RACE. The sequencer was an Illumina NovaSeq 6000. Through fastp at Q25 and MiXCR, TCRdb rebuilt clones from the public reads, retaining in-frame beta chains. Rows are combined by CDR3 protein, so each entry shows the most common genes and DNA. Across this sample there are around 310,000 distinct CDR3 sequences, with 3.5% to 4.5% seen only once. Of the sample, roughly a fifth falls within the top ten clones. Sequences were derived from PBMCs, sampled 15 days after the yellow fever booster vaccination. The source is a man younger than 30 who received the YFV17D yellow fever vaccine.

The chain couples TRBV12-5 to TRBJ1-2; the D is unclear. The germline V gene encodes CDR1 LGHNT and CDR2 FRNRAP. V shed 5 bases and J shed 6 bases, with 7 bases lying between them. This CDR3 has 11 amino acids. The CDR3 here is CASGVDDGYTF. In DNA, the CDR3 is TGTGCTAGTGGTGTGGACGATGGCTACACCTTC.

This clonotype has ten or more counts. The genes are TRBV7-2 and TRBJ1-2, with TRBD1 identical over 8 bases. Per the germline V gene, CDR1 is SGHTA and CDR2 is FQGNSA. The CDR3 is made up of 14 amino acids. V was clipped by 3 bases and J by 8 bases; unmatched bases: 8. The CDR3 sequence is CASSFAPGGGGYTF. The DNA of the CDR3 is TGTGCCAGCAGCTTTGCCCCAGGGGGCGGCGGCTACACCTTC.

V and J are TRBV12-3 or TRBV12-4 and TRBJ1-1; D gene ambiguous. The CDR3 is 12 amino acids. With 5 bases removed from V and 4 bases from J, the gap between germline ends came to 8 bases. The CDR3 DNA is TGTGCCAGCAGTAAACGGTTCACTGAAGCTTTCTTT. Translation: CASSKRFTEAFF.

This clonotype showed up many times. The chain is built from TRBV7-2 and TRBJ1-3; no firm D call. Trimming removed 5 bases from V and 2 bases from J, with 13 bases in between. Germline assignment: CDR1 SGHTA and CDR2 FQGNSA. The CDR3 loop spans 15 amino acids. The CDR3 reads CASSAWTDAGNTIYF. The CDR3 DNA is TGTGCCAGCAGCGCCTGGACGGATGCTGGAAACACCATATATTTT.

This clonotype has ten or more counts. The chain carries TRBV20-1 and TRBJ2-1; 9 bases fit TRBD2. The germline V gene has CDR1 DFQATT and CDR2 SNEGSKA (reference sequence). This CDR3 has 16 amino acids. Germline trimming cut 3 bases from V and 2 bases from J; bases unmatched to any gene: 8. CDR3 bases: TGCAGTGCTAGGTGGGGCCAGCGGGGGGCCTACAATGAGCAGTTCTTC. This gives the protein CSARWGQRGAYNEQFF.